This passage covers 26 T cell receptor beta chains from one sample sequenced in a study of blood T cell repertoires in COVID-19 (dated by TCRdb to about 2020). Preparation of the library involved the immunoSEQ multiplex PCR assay. The table was pulled from immuneACCESS by TCRdb, which kept in-frame rearrangements only. Such tables lose some clones; where checked, under half of the loss comes from unresolved V genes, and the rest has no known cause. This sample gives around 86,000 clones in total; roughly 91% of them show up just once. The biggest ten clones account for 4.9% of the sample. The sequenced sample was peripheral blood. The receptors were gathered from a woman over 75 with acute or convalescent COVID-19.

This chain joins TRBV20-1 and TRBJ2-7, with D uncertain. Germline-derived CDR1 and CDR2 are DFQATT and SNEGSKA (reference sequence). V shed 5 bases and J shed 6 bases, with 11 bases lying between them. This CDR3 is 11 amino acids long. The DNA of the CDR3 is TGCAGTGCTGAGACTCAAGGCGAGCAGTACTTC. Its protein is CSAETQGEQYF.

This chain connects TRBV6-6 to TRBJ2-1, with 10 bases matching TRBD1. The J segment lost 9 bases and the V segment lost 7 bases, leaving 9 bases of the junction unmatched. The CDR3 runs to 14 residues. Germline V gives CDR1 MNHNY, CDR2 SVGAGI (reference sequence). The CDR3 DNA sequence: TGTGCCAGCATTACCGGGACAGGGGTTGCTGAGCAGTTCTTC. Amino acid sequence: CASITGTGVAEQFF.

The V call is TRBV2, the J call TRBJ1-5; TRBD1 matches at 7 bases. Germline CDR1 SNHLY, CDR2 FYNNEI. V lost 10 bases to trimming and J lost 0 bases; unmatched junction nucleotides: 3. There are 13 residues in the CDR3. The CDR3 region is CAIHRGSNQPQHF. The CDR3 nucleotides are TGTGCCATCCACAGGGGTAGCAATCAGCCCCAGCATTTT.

V gene TRBV16 combines with J gene TRBJ2-2; 9 positions match TRBD1. The CDR3 covers 13 residues. Trimming removed 6 bases from V and 6 bases from J; junction bases left unmatched: 2. The germline V gene has CDR1 KGHSY and CDR2 FQNENV. For the CDR3, the DNA is TGTGCCAGCAGTACAGGGGGCTCCGGGGAGCTGTTTTTT. This codes for CASSTGGSGELFF.

The chain joins TRBV5-5 to TRBJ1-5; D is unresolved. V gave up 4 bases and J gave up 0 bases, with 8 bases separating them. Germline V gene sequence: CDR1 SGHKS, CDR2 YYEKEE (reference sequence). CDR3 size: 14 residues. CDR3 bases: TGTGCCAGCAGCCGAACAGATAGCAATCAGCCCCAGCATTTT. It is translated as CASSRTDSNQPQHF.

Only a few counts were recorded for this clone. The chain joins TRBV28 to TRBJ1-5, with 7 bases matching TRBD1. CDR1 and CDR2 (germline): MDHEN, SYDVKM. V trimming: 6 bases; J trimming: 2 bases; junction bases outside the gene matches: 7. There are 15 residues in the CDR3. The CDR3 sequence is CASRTTGLGNQPQHF. DNA for the CDR3: TGTGCCAGCAGAACGACAGGGCTGGGCAATCAGCCCCAGCATTTT.

The chain carries TRBV19 and TRBJ1-2; 9 bases map to TRBD1. V shed 2 bases, J shed 1 base, and the junction held 5 bases outside the gene matches. Germline CDR1 LNHDA, CDR2 SQIVND (reference sequence). The length of the CDR3 is 16 residues. CDR3 sequence: CASSISGTGNNYGYTF. The DNA of the CDR3 is TGTGCCAGTAGTATATCCGGGACAGGGAATAACTATGGCTACACCTTC.

The rearrangement uses TRBV7-9 and TRBJ2-1, with D perhaps matching TRBD2 (5 bases). Germline lookup yields CDR1 SEHNR and CDR2 FQNEAQ (reference sequence). The CDR3 totals 15 residues. Trimming removed 7 bases at V and 0 bases at J, with 13 bases between. The CDR3 nucleotides are TGTGCCAGCACCCTGGACTCCAGCTCCTACAATGAGCAGTTCTTC. This encodes CASTLDSSSYNEQFF.

This clone was recorded a few times. J is TRBJ1-5 and V is TRBV15, with TRBD1 matching 9 bases. Germline V gene data show CDR1 as LNHNV and CDR2 as YYDKDF (reference sequence). The CDR3 runs 15 residues. V gave up 5 bases and J gave up 4 bases; unmatched junction bases: 6. The CDR3 DNA follows: TGTGCCACCAGCCTTTACAGGGGGCAGAATCAGCCCCAGCATTTT. Translated, it gives CATSLYRGQNQPQHF. Based on the CDR3 plus reference TRBV15 and TRBJ1-5, the full variable domain is DAMVIQNPRYQVTQFGKPVTLSCSQTLNHNVMYWYQQKSSQAPKLLFHYYDKDFNNEADTPDNFQSRRPNTSFCFLDIRSPGLGDTAMYLCATSLYRGQNQPQHFGDGTRLSIL.

V gene TRBV7-3 combines with J gene TRBJ2-7; 10 positions match TRBD2. The CDR3 length is 14 residues. Trimming took 2 bases from V and 6 from J; bases not matched to a gene: 4. Germline loops: CDR1 SGHTA, CDR2 FQGTGA. The CDR3 loop is CASSLLAGAGEQYF. In nucleotides, the CDR3 is TGTGCCAGCAGCTTACTAGCGGGGGCGGGCGAGCAGTACTTC.

V and J are TRBV12-5 and TRBJ2-7, with 7 bases matching TRBD1. The trim removed 6 bases at V and 0 bases at J, leaving 5 bases unmatched. The germline CDR1 and CDR2 sequences are LGHNT and FRNRAP. This CDR3 is built from 14 residues. The CDR3 DNA reads as TGTGCTAGTGGCCAAGGGACAGCCTCCTACGAGCAGTACTTC. Protein sequence: CASGQGTASYEQYF. Full variable domain (rest looked up from reference TRBV12-5 and TRBJ2-7): DARVTQTPRHKVTEMGQEVTMRCQPILGHNTVFWYRQTMMQGLELLAYFRNRAPLDDSGMPKDRFSAEMPDATLATLKIQPSEPRDSAVYFCASGQGTASYEQYFGPGTRLTVT.

This sequence joins TRBV7-8 and TRBJ2-7, with TRBD2 identical over 14 bases. This CDR3 comprises 15 residues. The junction had 3 bases not matched to a gene; V was cut back by 4 bases and J by 4 bases. Germline V gives CDR1 SGHVS, CDR2 FQNEAQ. The CDR3 nucleotides read TGTGCCAGCAGCTCGACTAGCGGGGGGGTATACGAGCAGTACTTC. It yields the protein CASSSTSGGVYEQYF.

The V gene is TRBV19, the J gene TRBJ1-1; 8 nucleotides align to TRBD1. The CDR3 contains 13 residues. The V and J ends lost 4 bases and 5 bases, in that order; junction bases with no gene match: 3. CDR1 and CDR2 from the germline V gene are LNHDA and SQIVND (reference sequence). CDR3 DNA sequence: TGTGCCAGTAGTAACAGGGGGAGTACTGAAGCTTTCTTT. It encodes CASSNRGSTEAFF.

This rearrangement joins TRBV3-1 (or the pseudogene TRBV3-2) to TRBJ1-6; possible D gene TRBD1, 5 bases. Germline V lookup: CDR1 LGHDT, CDR2 YNNKEL (reference sequence). Trimming shortened V by 4 bases and J by 10 bases, and 14 bases separated the two germline ends. The CDR3 runs to 14 residues. Here the CDR3 reads CASSPPGEASPLHF. For the CDR3, the DNA is TGTGCCAGCAGCCCCCCGGGGGAAGCCTCACCCCTCCACTTT.

The rearrangement joins TRBV27 to TRBJ1-4; D unresolved. CDR1 and CDR2 (germline): MNHEY, SMNVEV (reference sequence). Trimming cost V 0 bases and J 7 bases, with 15 bases left between them. The CDR3 contains 16 residues. As DNA, the CDR3 is TGTGCCAGCAGTTTATCTATGGGAGGCCTGGGTGAAAAACTGTTTTTT. Encoded protein: CASSLSMGGLGEKLFF.

This clone was seen a single time. This chain connects TRBV18 to TRBJ2-3, with D tentatively TRBD2 (6 bases). The CDR3 runs 16 residues. The V gene lost 6 bases and the J gene lost 2 bases, with 18 bases spanning the gap. From germline, CDR1 is KGHSH and CDR2 LQKENI. For the CDR3, the DNA is TGTGCCAGCTCCCGGGAGACCGCCAGAATCACAGATACGCAGTATTTT. It encodes CASSRETARITDTQYF. Complete variable domain (other parts from reference TRBV18 and TRBJ2-3): NAGVMQNPRHLVRRRGQEARLRCSPMKGHSHVYWYRQLPEEGLKFMVYLQKENIIDESGMPKERFSAEFPKEGPSILRIQQVVRGDSAAYFCASSRETARITDTQYFGPGTRLTVL.

The chain uses TRBV19 and TRBJ2-2; TRBD2 aligns across 11 bases. CDR3 length: 16 residues. V was clipped by 4 bases and J by 5 bases; unmatched bases: 6. Per the germline V gene, CDR1 is LNHDA and CDR2 is SQIVND (reference sequence). CDR3 bases: TGTGCCAGTAGTAGACTATTAGCGGGAGGGACCGGGGAGCTGTTTTTT. Its translation is CASSRLLAGGTGELFF.

The rearrangement links TRBV19 to TRBJ1-6; tentative D call: TRBD1 (5 bases). V was clipped by 1 base and J by 10 bases, with 5 bases between them. The germline gives CDR1 LNHDA, CDR2 SQIVND (reference sequence). The CDR3 is 12 amino acids. In DNA form, the CDR3 reads TGTGCCAGTAGTATAGCAGGGTCACCCCTCCACTTT. The encoded protein is CASSIAGSPLHF.

The chain joins TRBV11-3 to TRBJ2-1, with TRBD2 as a possible D gene (6 bases). The CDR3 extends over 15 amino acids. From germline, CDR1 is SGHNT and CDR2 YENEEA. The germline V and J ends were trimmed by 5 bases and 8 bases, with 19 bases remaining between them. CDR3 region: CASSPRRAESYEQFF. In DNA form, the CDR3 reads TGTGCCAGCAGCCCAAGGAGGGCCGAAAGTTATGAGCAGTTCTTC. The full variable domain, rest sourced from reference TRBV11-3 and TRBJ2-1, is EAGVVQSPRYKIIEKKQPVAFWCNPISGHNTLYWYLQNLGQGPELLIRYENEEAVDDSQLPKDRFSAERLKGVDSTLKIQPAELGDSAVYLCASSPRRAESYEQFFGPGTRLTVL.

V gene TRBV5-1 combines with J gene TRBJ2-3; 8 bases agree with TRBD2. The CDR3 is 16 amino acids. V gave up 4 bases and J gave up 2 bases; unmatched junction bases: 9. Germline V lookup: CDR1 SGHRS, CDR2 YFSETQ. The CDR3 protein is CASSPGSGRDTDTQYF. The CDR3 nucleotides read TGCGCCAGCAGCCCCGGCAGCGGGAGAGACACAGATACGCAGTATTTT.

The chain carries TRBV7-8 and TRBJ2-1; 13 bases are a match to TRBD2. V was clipped by 5 bases and J by 1 base; unmatched bases: 11. This CDR3 has 19 amino acids. Germline V gene lookup returns CDR1 SGHVS and CDR2 FQNEAQ. In nucleotides, the CDR3 is TGTGCCAGCAGCCCCCTCGGGGGACTAGCGGGGACATCCTACAATGAGCAGTTCTTC. Translating it yields CASSPLGGLAGTSYNEQFF.

For this clone: The junction and the germline gene differ at one end; a read error may be behind it. The chain combines TRBV2 with TRBJ2-3; D is perhaps TRBD2 (7 bases). Looked up from germline, CDR1 is SNHLY and CDR2 is FYNNEI. The CDR3 sequence is 12 residues long. The CDR3 sequence: CASSAALEGGDF. In DNA, the CDR3 is TGTGCCAGCAGTGCCGCACTTGAAGGGGGGGATTTT.

V gene TRBV3-1 (or the pseudogene TRBV3-2) combines with J gene TRBJ2-7; 14 bases map to TRBD2. Unmatched junction bases numbered 19, after V lost 3 bases and J lost 9 bases. Germline loops: CDR1 LGHDT, CDR2 YNNKEL (reference sequence). CDR3 size: 19 residues. CDR3 in amino acids: CASSHRRGTSGSGVGVQYF. In DNA form, the CDR3 reads TGTGCCAGCAGCCACAGAAGGGGGACTAGCGGGAGTGGGGTTGGAGTGCAGTACTTC.

The gene calls are TRBV5-6 and TRBJ1-6; TRBD1 agrees at 11 bases. V shed 0 bases and J 9 bases; nucleotides not matched to a gene: 2. The CDR3 consists of 15 residues. Germline CDR1 and CDR2: SGHDT and YYEEEE. CDR3: CASSLGGQGASPLHF. The CDR3 DNA follows: TGTGCCAGCAGCTTGGGCGGACAGGGGGCTTCACCCCTCCACTTT.

This clone was detected once. The chain is built from TRBV19 and TRBJ1-6; TRBD1 aligns across 7 bases. Germline trimming cut 4 bases from V and 9 bases from J; bases unmatched to any gene: 6. Germline V gene sequence: CDR1 LNHDA, CDR2 SQIVND (reference sequence). The CDR3 is 14 residues long. CDR3 loop: CASSNDRDGSPLHF. The CDR3 DNA reads as TGTGCCAGTAGTAACGACAGGGATGGTTCACCCCTCCACTTT.

The CDR3 DNA reads TGTGCCAGCAGCTTAACAGGGGCGGGGGGCGGGGAGCTGTTTTTT. Translation gives CASSLTGAGGGELFF. The V and J genes are TRBV7-3 and TRBJ2-2, with 8 nucleotides matching TRBD2. V was pared by 0 bases and J by 7 bases, with 4 bases of the junction left unmatched. CDR1 is SGHTA and CDR2 is FQGTGA in the germline V gene. The CDR3 consists of 15 residues.